Listed here is a single T cell receptor beta chain. Antigen: not known. This sample was taken from a study of vaccination effects on CD4 cells after COVID-19. Study as a whole: Post-vaccine samples followed the second dose by a median of 72 days.

Sequenced by immunoSEQ multiplex PCR; TCRdb stores in-frame clones only, minus some. This table holds some 30,000 clones, roughly 76% found once. Before sequencing, viral peptide pools were used by the ViraFEST assay to expand antigen-specific CD4+ T cells. CD4+ T cell isolation took place after approximately ten days of culture. Each participant received a vaccine that was either BNT162b2 or mRNA-1273, given as two doses. Among the vaccine recipients, none had a prior SARS-CoV-2 infection, and nucleocapsid antibodies were negative. The authors replaced half the medium with IL-2 medium on days 3 and 7. Study observations and caveats: The study got few convalescent patients and did not collect any early post-infection timepoints.

The clonotype was recovered from a human donor who received a COVID-19 vaccine. Some clones in this sample may be carry-over from other donors' samples. The specimen was CD4+ T cells from PBMCs cultured with SARS-CoV-2 spike peptides, collected after COVID-19 vaccination.

CDR3 nucleotide sequence: TGTGCCAGCAGCTTAGAGTCAGGGAGAGGGTATGGCTACACCTTC. This sequence encodes CASSLESGRGYGYTF. The gene calls are TRBV7-2 and TRBJ1-2; possibly TRBD1 for D (5 bases). Trimming removed 1 base from V and 5 bases from J, with 14 bases in between. The CDR3 has 15 amino acids. The V gene's germline CDR1 is SGHTA and CDR2 FQGNSA.